The 5 T cell receptor beta chains given below trace back to one sample, sequenced in a study of T-cell memory formation after mild COVID-19. TCRdb itself ran the 5' RACE reads through MiXCR, one entry per CDR3 protein. The table lists 350,000 to 500,000 distinct CDR3 sequences, roughly 18% of them singletons. Sequenced input: PBMCs or a T cell subset sorted from them (not recorded which). Every receptor here comes from a man younger than 35 who had mild COVID-19 (a few samples of this study predate the infection). Cell type and time point are not known.

In its sample, this clonotype was seen a few times. The gene calls are TRBV6-2 or TRBV6-3 and TRBJ2-3, with D possibly being TRBD1 or TRBD2 (5 bases each). The CDR3 spans 14 residues. The germline V and J ends were trimmed by 8 bases and 5 bases, with 17 bases remaining between them. Germline V lookup: CDR1 MNHEY, CDR2 SVGEGT. The CDR3 nucleotides read TGTGCCAGCCGAACCGGGACCACAGGAGATACGCAGTATTTT. The encoded protein is CASRTGTTGDTQYF.

The chain combines TRBV12-2 with TRBJ1-5. TRBV12-2 is a documented pseudogene. The CDR3 runs 12 residues. This chain's CDR3 is CASRLPDQPQHF. The CDR3 region has the DNA TGTGCAAGTCGCTTACCGGATCAGCCCCAGCATTTT.

In its sample, this clonotype was seen many times. This chain connects TRBV23-1 to TRBJ2-1; D gene uncertain. TRBV23-1 counts as an open reading frame of uncertain function. With 2 bases removed from V and 5 bases from J, the gap between germline ends came to 10 bases. The CDR3 is 14 amino acids. The CDR3 nucleotides read TGCGCCAGCAGTCAACGAAAGTTCCACAATGAGCAGTTCTTC. The encoded protein is CASSQRKFHNEQFF.

This clonotype was observed at least ten times. The gene calls are TRBV5-8 and TRBJ1-5, with unresolved D. Trimming shortened V by 1 base and J by 1 base, and 6 bases separated the two germline ends. Germline CDR1 is SGHTS and CDR2 is YDEGEE. This CDR3 is 14 amino acids long. The CDR3 DNA reads as TGTGCCAGCAGCTTGTACACCAGCAATCAGCCCCAGCATTTT. Its protein product is CASSLYTSNQPQHF.

The rearrangement uses TRBV10-2 and TRBJ1-1; D call uncertain. The germline V and J ends were trimmed by 2 bases and 5 bases, with 6 bases remaining between them. The length of the CDR3 is 12 residues. Germline-derived CDR1 and CDR2 are WSHSY and SAAADI. The chain's CDR3 is CASSEGLTEAFF. In DNA form, the CDR3 reads TGCGCCAGCAGTGAGGGACTTACTGAAGCTTTCTTT.